This T cell receptor (beta chain) was observed in a study of blood T cell repertoires in COVID-19. On the study more broadly: Material from acute and convalescent COVID-19 was sourced from the United States, Italy and Spain. Sources were T cells, B-cell-depleted T cells, or PBMCs; the material itself was cDNA or gDNA.

Participants had their cohort set by participant-reported clinical history. CDR1 and CDR2 (germline): MNHEY, SVGAGI. Trimming shortened V by 8 bases and J by 6 bases, and 15 bases separated the two germline ends. This CDR3 contains 13 residues. TCRdb keeps only in-frame clones here, not all; method: immunoSEQ multiplex PCR. Of about 280,000 clones in the sample, about 90% were seen once. This chain connects TRBV6-5 to TRBJ2-3; a possible D gene is TRBD2 (7 bases). Input material: PBMCs or T cells enriched from blood (not recorded which). This receptor was identified in a woman between 18 and 30 years old with acute COVID-19. The CDR3 DNA sequence: TGTGCCAGCCAGGGGCGGGAGTCGGATACGCAGTATTTT. It is translated as CASQGRESDTQYF.